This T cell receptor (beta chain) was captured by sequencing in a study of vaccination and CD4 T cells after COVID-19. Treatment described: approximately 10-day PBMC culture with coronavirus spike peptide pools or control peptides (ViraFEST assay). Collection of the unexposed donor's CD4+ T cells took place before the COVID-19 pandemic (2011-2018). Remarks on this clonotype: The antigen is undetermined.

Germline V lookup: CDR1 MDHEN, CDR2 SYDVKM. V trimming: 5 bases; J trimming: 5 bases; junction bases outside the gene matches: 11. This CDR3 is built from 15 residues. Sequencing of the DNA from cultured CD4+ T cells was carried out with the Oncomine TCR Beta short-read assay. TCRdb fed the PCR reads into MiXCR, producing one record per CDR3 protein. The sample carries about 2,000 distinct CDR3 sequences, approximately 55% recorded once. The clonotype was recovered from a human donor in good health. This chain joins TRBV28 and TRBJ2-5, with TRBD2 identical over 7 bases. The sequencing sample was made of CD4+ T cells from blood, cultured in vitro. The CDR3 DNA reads TGTGCCAGCAGTACCGTGGGGGGGTCTCGGGAGACCCAGTACTTC. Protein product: CASSTVGGSRETQYF. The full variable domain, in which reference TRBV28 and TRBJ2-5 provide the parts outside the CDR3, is DVKVTQSSRYLVKRTGEKVFLECVQDMDHENMFWYRQDPGLGLRLIYFSYDVKMKEKGDIPEGYSVSREKKERFSLILESASTNQTSMYLCASSTVGGSRETQYFGPGTRLLVL.